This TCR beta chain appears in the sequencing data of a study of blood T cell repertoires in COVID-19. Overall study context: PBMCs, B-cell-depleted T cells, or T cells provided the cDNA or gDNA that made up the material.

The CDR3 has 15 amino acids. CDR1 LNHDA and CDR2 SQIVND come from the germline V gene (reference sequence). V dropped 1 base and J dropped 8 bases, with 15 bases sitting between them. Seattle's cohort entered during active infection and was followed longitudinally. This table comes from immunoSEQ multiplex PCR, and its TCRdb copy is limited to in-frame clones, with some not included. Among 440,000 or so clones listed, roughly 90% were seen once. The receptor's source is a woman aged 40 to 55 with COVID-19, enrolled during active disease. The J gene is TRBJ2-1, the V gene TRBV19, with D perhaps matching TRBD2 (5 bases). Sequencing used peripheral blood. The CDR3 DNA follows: TGTGCCAGTAGTATAGCCCACCGGGGTACTGATGAGCAGTTCTTC. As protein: CASSIAHRGTDEQFF.